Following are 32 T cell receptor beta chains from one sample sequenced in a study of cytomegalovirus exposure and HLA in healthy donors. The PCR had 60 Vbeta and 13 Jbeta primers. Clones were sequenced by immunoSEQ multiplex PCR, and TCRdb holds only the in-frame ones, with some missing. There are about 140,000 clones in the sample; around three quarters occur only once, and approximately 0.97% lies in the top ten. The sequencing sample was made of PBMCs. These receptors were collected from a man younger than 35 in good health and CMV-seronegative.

Here the CDR3 DNA reads TGTGCCAGTAGTTGGACAGGCCAAGGCTACACCTTC. Translated: CASSWTGQGYTF. The chain links TRBV19 to TRBJ1-2; TRBD1 matches at 7 bases. V dropped 5 bases and J dropped 8; count of bases not matched to a gene: 5. Germline CDR1 reads LNHDA; CDR2 reads SQIVND (reference sequence). CDR3 length equals 12 residues.

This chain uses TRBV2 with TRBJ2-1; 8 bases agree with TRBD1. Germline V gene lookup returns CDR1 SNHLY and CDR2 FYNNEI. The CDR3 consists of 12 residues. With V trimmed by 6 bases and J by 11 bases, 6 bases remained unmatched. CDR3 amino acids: CASRGDRGKQFF. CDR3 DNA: TGTGCCAGCAGAGGAGACAGGGGCAAGCAGTTCTTC.

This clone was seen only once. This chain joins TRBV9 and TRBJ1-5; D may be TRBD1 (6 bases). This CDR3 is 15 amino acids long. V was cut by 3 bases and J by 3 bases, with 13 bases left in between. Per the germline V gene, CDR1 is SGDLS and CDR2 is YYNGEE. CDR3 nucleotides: TGTGCCAGCAGCGCAGGGGCAGGGCACAATCAGCCCCAGCATTTT. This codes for CASSAGAGHNQPQHF.

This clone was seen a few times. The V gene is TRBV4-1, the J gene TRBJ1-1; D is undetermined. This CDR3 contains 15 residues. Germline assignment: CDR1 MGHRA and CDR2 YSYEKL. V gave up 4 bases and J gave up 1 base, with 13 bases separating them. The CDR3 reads CASSLSGGGNTEAFF. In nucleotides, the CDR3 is TGCGCCAGCAGCCTATCGGGAGGCGGGAACACTGAAGCTTTCTTT.

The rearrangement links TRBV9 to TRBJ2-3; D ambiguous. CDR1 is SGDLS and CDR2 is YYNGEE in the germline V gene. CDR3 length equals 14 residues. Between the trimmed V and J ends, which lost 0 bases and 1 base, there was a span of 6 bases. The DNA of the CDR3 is TGTGCCAGCAGCGTAGCTTCGGGCACAGATACGCAGTATTTT. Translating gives CASSVASGTDTQYF.

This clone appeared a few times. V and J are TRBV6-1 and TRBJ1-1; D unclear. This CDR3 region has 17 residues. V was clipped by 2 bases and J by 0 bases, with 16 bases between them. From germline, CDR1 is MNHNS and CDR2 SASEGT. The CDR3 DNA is TGTGCCAGCAGTGAACTGGTACGTCGGGTAATGAACACTGAAGCTTTCTTT. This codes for CASSELVRRVMNTEAFF.

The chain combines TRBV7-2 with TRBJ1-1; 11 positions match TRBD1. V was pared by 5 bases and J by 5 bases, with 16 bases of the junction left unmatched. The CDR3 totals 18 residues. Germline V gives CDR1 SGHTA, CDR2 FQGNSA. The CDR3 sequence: CASSTNLRDRGRETEAFF. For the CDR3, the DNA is TGTGCCAGCAGCACTAACCTCCGGGACAGGGGGAGAGAAACTGAAGCTTTCTTT.

Here the CDR3 reads CAWSASAGQPQHF. The CDR3 DNA sequence: TGTGCCTGGAGTGCCTCGGCAGGTCAGCCCCAGCATTTT. The chain links TRBV30 to TRBJ1-5; D remains ambiguous. The ends were cut back, 1 base at V and 6 bases at J, with 10 bases in the middle. Germline V gene lookup returns CDR1 GTSNPN and CDR2 SVGIG (reference sequence). This CDR3 has 13 amino acids. The full variable domain, its missing parts supplied by reference TRBV30 and TRBJ1-5, is SQTIHQWPATLVQPVGSPLSLECTVEGTSNPNLYWYRQAAGRGLQLLFYSVGIGQISSEVPQNLSASRPQDRQFILSSKKLLLSDSGFYLCAWSASAGQPQHFGDGTRLSIL.

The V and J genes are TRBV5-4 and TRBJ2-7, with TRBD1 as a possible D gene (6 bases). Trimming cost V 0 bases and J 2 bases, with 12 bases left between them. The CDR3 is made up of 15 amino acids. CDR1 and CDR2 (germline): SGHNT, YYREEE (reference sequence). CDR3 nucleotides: TGTGCCAGCAGCTTGGCAGGTCCAGGGGCCTACGAGCAGTACTTC. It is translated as CASSLAGPGAYEQYF.

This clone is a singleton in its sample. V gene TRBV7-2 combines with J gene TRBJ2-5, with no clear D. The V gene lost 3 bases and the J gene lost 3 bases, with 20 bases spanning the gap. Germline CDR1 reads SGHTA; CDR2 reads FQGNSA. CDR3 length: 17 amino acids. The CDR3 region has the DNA TGTGCCAGCAGCTTGGTTATTGGGTCAGCGAGAGAAGAGACCCAGTACTTC. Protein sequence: CASSLVIGSAREETQYF.

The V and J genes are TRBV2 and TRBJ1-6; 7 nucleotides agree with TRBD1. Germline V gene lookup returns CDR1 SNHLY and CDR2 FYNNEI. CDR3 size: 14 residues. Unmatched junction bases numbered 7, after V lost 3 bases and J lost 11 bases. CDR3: CASSEEGALTPLHF. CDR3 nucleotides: TGTGCCAGCAGTGAGGAGGGGGCGCTGACACCCCTCCACTTT.

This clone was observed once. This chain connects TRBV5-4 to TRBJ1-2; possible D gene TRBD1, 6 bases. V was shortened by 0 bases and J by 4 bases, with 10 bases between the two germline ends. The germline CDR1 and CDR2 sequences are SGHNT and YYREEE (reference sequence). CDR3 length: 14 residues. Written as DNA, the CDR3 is TGTGCCAGCAGCTTGGACAGGGCTTTCTATGGCTACACCTTC. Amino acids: CASSLDRAFYGYTF. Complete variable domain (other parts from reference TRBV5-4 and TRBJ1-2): ETGVTQSPTHLIKTRGQQVTLRCSSQSGHNTVSWYQQALGQGPQFIFQYYREEENGRGNFPPRFSGLQFPNYSSELNVNALELDDSALYLCASSLDRAFYGYTFGSGTRLTVV.

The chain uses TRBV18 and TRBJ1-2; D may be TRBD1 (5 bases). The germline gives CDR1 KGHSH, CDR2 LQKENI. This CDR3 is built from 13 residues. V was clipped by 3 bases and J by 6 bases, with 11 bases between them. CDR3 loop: CASSPGRVDGYTF. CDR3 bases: TGTGCCAGCTCACCGGGCAGGGTCGATGGCTACACCTTC. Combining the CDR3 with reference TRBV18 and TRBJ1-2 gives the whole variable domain NAGVMQNPRHLVRRRGQEARLRCSPMKGHSHVYWYRQLPEEGLKFMVYLQKENIIDESGMPKERFSAEFPKEGPSILRIQQVVRGDSAAYFCASSPGRVDGYTFGSGTRLTVV.

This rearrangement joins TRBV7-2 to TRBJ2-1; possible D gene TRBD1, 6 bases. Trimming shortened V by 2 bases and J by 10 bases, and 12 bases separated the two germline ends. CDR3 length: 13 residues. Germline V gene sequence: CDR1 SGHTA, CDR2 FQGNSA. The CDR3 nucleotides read TGTGCCAGCAGCTTAAGAGTAGGGGGAGAGCAGTTCTTC. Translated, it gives CASSLRVGGEQFF.

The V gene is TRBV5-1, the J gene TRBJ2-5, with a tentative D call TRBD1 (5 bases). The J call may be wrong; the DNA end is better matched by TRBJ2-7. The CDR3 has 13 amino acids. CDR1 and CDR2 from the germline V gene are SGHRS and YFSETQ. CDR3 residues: CASSPPGYYEQYF. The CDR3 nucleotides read TGCGCCAGCAGCCCGCCAGGGTACTACGAGCAGTACTTC.

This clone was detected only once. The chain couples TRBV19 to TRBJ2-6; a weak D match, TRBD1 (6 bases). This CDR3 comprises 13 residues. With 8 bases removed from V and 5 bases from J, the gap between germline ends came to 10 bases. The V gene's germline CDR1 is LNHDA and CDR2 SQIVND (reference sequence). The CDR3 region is CASAGVRANVLTF. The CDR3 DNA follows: TGTGCCAGTGCAGGGGTTAGGGCCAACGTCCTGACTTTC.

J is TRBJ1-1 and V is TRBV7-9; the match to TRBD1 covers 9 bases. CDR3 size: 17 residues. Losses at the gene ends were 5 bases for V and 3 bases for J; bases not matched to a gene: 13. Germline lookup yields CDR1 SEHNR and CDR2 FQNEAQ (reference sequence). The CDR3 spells CASSPGLGGDRDTEAFF. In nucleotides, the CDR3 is TGTGCCAGCAGCCCTGGACTAGGGGGGGACAGGGACACTGAAGCTTTCTTT.

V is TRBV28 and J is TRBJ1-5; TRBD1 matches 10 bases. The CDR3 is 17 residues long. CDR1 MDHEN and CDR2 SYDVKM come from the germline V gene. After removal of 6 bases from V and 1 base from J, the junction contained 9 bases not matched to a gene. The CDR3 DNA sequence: TGTGCCAGCAGAAAGGGACAGGGGATTCGGAGCAATCAGCCCCAGCATTTT. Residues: CASRKGQGIRSNQPQHF.

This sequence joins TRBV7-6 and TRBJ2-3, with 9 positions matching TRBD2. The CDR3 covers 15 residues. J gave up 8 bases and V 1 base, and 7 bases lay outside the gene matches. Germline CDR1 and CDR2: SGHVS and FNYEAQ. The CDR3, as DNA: TGTGCCAGCAGCTTAGGACTAGCGGCCTTGGGTACGCAGTATTTT. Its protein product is CASSLGLAALGTQYF.

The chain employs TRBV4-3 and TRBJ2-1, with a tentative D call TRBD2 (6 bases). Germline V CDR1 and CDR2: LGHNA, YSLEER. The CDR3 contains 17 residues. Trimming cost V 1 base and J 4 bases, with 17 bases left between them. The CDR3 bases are TGCGCCAGCAGCCAAGTAAGATTGGGCCTAGCGTACAATGAGCAGTTCTTC. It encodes CASSQVRLGLAYNEQFF.

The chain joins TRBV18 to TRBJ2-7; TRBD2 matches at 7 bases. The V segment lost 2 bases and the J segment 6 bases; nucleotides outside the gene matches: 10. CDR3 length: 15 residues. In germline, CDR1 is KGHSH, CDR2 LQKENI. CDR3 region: CASSPKRGNSVEQYF. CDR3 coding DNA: TGTGCCAGCTCACCAAAGCGGGGTAACTCGGTCGAGCAGTACTTC.

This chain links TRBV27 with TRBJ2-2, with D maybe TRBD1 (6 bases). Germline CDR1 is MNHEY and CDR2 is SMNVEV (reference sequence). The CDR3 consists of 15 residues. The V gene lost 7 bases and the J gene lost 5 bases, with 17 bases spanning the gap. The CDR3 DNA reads TGTGCCAGCACCACATGGCAGGGGCGGACCGGGGAGCTGTTTTTT. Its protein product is CASTTWQGRTGELFF.

The CDR3 sequence: CATGRTGTYEQYF. In DNA, the CDR3 is TGCGCCACCGGCCGGACAGGGACCTACGAGCAGTACTTC. The chain is built from TRBV10-1 and TRBJ2-5; 8 bases agree with TRBD1. TRBJ2-7 explains the end of the DNA better; the J call may be wrong. This CDR3 is 13 amino acids long. Germline V gene data show CDR1 as WNHNN and CDR2 as SYGVQD (reference sequence).

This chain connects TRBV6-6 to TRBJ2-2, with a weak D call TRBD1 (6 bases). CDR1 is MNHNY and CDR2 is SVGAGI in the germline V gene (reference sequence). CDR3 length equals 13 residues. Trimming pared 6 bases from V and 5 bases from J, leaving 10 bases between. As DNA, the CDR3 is TGTGCCAGCAGACCCAGGGGAACCGGGGAGCTGTTTTTT. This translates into CASRPRGTGELFF.

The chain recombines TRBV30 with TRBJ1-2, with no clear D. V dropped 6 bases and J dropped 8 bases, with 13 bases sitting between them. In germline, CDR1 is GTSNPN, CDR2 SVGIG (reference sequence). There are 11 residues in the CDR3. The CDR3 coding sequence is TGTGCCTGCTTTAGACGGGGAGGCTACACCTTC. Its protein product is CACFRRGGYTF.

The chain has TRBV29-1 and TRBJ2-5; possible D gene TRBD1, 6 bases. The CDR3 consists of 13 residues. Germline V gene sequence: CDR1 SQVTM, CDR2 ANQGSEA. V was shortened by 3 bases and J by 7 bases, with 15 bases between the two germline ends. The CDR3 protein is CSVENQGKGTQYF. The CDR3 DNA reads TGCAGCGTTGAGAACCAGGGGAAGGGGACCCAGTACTTC.

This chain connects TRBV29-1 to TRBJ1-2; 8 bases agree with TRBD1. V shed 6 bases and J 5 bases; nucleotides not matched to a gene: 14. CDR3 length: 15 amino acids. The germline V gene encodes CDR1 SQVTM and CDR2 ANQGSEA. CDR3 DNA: TGCAGCGTGCCTTTTAGTTTTGGACAGGGATATGGCTACACCTTC. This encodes CSVPFSFGQGYGYTF. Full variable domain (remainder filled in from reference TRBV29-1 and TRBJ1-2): SAVISQKPSRDICQRGTSLTIQCQVDSQVTMMFWYRQQPGQSLTLIATANQGSEATYESGFVIDKFPISRPNLTFSTLTVSNMSPEDSSIYLCSVPFSFGQGYGYTFGSGTRLTVV.

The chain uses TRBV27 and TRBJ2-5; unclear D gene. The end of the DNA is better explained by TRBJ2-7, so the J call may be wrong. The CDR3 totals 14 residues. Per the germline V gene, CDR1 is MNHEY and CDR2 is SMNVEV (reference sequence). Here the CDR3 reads CASSLTSGNYEQYF. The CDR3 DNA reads TGTGCCAGCAGTTTAACATCGGGTAACTACGAGCAGTACTTC.

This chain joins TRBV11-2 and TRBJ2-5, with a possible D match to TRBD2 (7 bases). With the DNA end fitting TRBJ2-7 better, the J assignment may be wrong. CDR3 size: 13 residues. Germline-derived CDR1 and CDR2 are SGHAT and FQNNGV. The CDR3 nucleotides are TGTGCCAGTAGCCCGAACGGGGGGCACGAGCAGTACTTC. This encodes CASSPNGGHEQYF.

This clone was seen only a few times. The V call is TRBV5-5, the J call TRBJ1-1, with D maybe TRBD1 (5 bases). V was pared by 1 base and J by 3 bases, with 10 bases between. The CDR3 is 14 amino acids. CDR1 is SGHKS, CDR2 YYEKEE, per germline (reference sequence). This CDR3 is CASSLLSRDTEAFF. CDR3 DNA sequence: TGTGCCAGCAGCTTGTTAAGCAGGGACACTGAAGCTTTCTTT.

Here the CDR3 reads CASSLFHGEGQYF. Written as DNA, the CDR3 is TGTGCCAGCAGCTTATTCCATGGGGAGGGGCAGTACTTC. The V and J genes are TRBV11-2 and TRBJ2-7; 7 bases are a match to TRBD2. The CDR3 spans 13 residues. The junction had 7 bases not matched to a gene; V was cut back by 2 bases and J by 9 bases. Germline loops: CDR1 SGHAT, CDR2 FQNNGV. The variable domain in full, with the rest retrieved from reference TRBV11-2 and TRBJ2-7, is EAGVAQSPRYKIIEKRQSVAFWCNPISGHATLYWYQQILGQGPKLLIQFQNNGVVDDSQLPKDRFSAERLKGVDSTLKIQPAKLEDSAVYLCASSLFHGEGQYFGPGTRLTVT.

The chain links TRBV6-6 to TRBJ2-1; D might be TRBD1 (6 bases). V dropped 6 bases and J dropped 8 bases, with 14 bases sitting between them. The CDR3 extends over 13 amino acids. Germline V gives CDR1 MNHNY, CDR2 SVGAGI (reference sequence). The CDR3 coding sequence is TGTGCCAGCAGAAGACAGGTCGGCTATGAGCAGTTCTTC. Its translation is CASRRQVGYEQFF.